A single sample is the source of the 14 T cell receptor beta chains below, sequenced in a study of blood T cell repertoires in COVID-19. Assay used: immunoSEQ multiplex PCR; TCRdb lists only in-frame clones, some missing. The repertoire consists of fewer than 200,000 clones, with about 76% occurring once and the leading ten covering roughly 9.4%. Material for sequencing was peripheral blood. Receptor source: a woman between 45 and 60 years old with active or convalescent COVID-19.

V and J are TRBV9 and TRBJ1-3; 8 bases agree with TRBD1. CDR3 size: 17 residues. The trim removed 2 bases at V and 0 bases at J, leaving 7 bases unmatched. CDR1 and CDR2 (germline): SGDLS, YYNGEE. The CDR3 protein is CASSVETGVNSGNTIYF. The CDR3 DNA reads as TGTGCCAGCAGCGTGGAGACAGGGGTTAACTCTGGAAACACCATATATTTT.

This chain uses TRBV18 with TRBJ2-7; TRBD2 might be the D (6 bases). CDR1 and CDR2 from the germline V gene are KGHSH and LQKENI. V was cut by 4 bases and J by 4 bases, with 17 bases left in between. The CDR3 runs to 15 residues. The CDR3 sequence: CASSLPLAGRYEQYF. The CDR3 nucleotides are TGTGCCAGCTCACTCCCTCTGGCGGGACGTTACGAGCAGTACTTC.

V is TRBV18 and J is TRBJ1-4; D uncertain. CDR3 size: 15 residues. Trimming shortened V by 1 base and J by 8 bases, and 14 bases separated the two germline ends. Germline CDR1 is KGHSH and CDR2 is LQKENI. Written as DNA, the CDR3 is TGTGCCAGCTCACCACAGGACGGCGGGGTCGAAAAACTGTTTTTT. It codes for CASSPQDGGVEKLFF.

The CDR3 coding sequence is TGCAGCGGTCTCGACAGGGTTAACACTGAAGCTTTCTTT. Translated: CSGLDRVNTEAFF. V gene TRBV29-1 combines with J gene TRBJ1-1; 7 bases agree with TRBD1. J gave up 2 bases and V 7 bases, and 7 bases lay outside the gene matches. Per the germline V gene, CDR1 is SQVTM and CDR2 is ANQGSEA. The CDR3 covers 13 residues.

This chain uses TRBV7-2 with TRBJ1-5; 10 bases are a match to TRBD1. The V gene end was trimmed by 5 bases and the J gene end by 6 bases; junction bases not matched to a gene: 7. CDR1 SGHTA and CDR2 FQGNSA come from the germline V gene. There are 15 residues in the CDR3. The CDR3 protein is CASSPDRGQGQPQHF. The DNA of the CDR3 is TGTGCCAGCAGCCCAGACAGGGGGCAAGGTCAGCCCCAGCATTTT.

The genes are TRBV14 and TRBJ2-3; 12 nucleotides line up with TRBD2. Germline CDR1 is SGHDN and CDR2 is FVKESK. The junction had 15 bases not matched to a gene; V was cut back by 4 bases and J by 10 bases. The CDR3 contains 17 residues. This chain's CDR3 is CASSPRGTSGFSRAQYF. DNA of the CDR3: TGTGCCAGCAGCCCAAGAGGGACTAGCGGGTTCAGCCGGGCGCAGTATTTT.

This rearrangement joins TRBV6-5 to TRBJ2-1, with 9 bases aligning to TRBD1. Unmatched junction bases numbered 7, after V lost 0 bases and J lost 7 bases. Germline lookup yields CDR1 MNHEY and CDR2 SVGAGI. The CDR3 spans 16 residues. The CDR3 nucleotides are TGTGCCAGCAGTTACTCCGTCGGGACAGGGTTGAATGAGCAGTTCTTC. Translated: CASSYSVGTGLNEQFF.

In nucleotides, the CDR3 is TGTGCCAGCAGCTTGGAAGAGGGGGAGCTGTTTTTT. Translation gives CASSLEEGELFF. V and J are TRBV5-4 and TRBJ2-2, with D unclear. Germline V gene lookup returns CDR1 SGHNT and CDR2 YYREEE (reference sequence). V gave up 0 bases and J gave up 8 bases, with 5 bases separating them. This CDR3 region has 12 residues.

The chain recombines TRBV18 with TRBJ2-5; no clear D gene. CDR3 length equals 13 residues. V lost 5 bases and J 1 base, leaving 8 bases between the germline ends. Germline assignment: CDR1 KGHSH and CDR2 LQKENI. The CDR3 bases are TGTGCCAGCTCAGAAAGCTTCCAAGAGACCCAGTACTTC. Translation gives CASSESFQETQYF.

The V gene is TRBV9, the J gene TRBJ2-5, with 9 bases identical to TRBD2. Germline V gene lookup returns CDR1 SGDLS and CDR2 YYNGEE. The CDR3 covers 15 residues. After removal of 4 bases from V and 1 base from J, the junction contained 5 bases not matched to a gene. The CDR3 DNA reads as TGTGCCAGCAGCCTCGGGACTAGCTTCCAAGAGACCCAGTACTTC. As protein: CASSLGTSFQETQYF.

This chain connects TRBV7-9 to TRBJ2-1; maybe TRBD2 (6 bases). The V gene's germline CDR1 is SEHNR and CDR2 FQNEAQ (reference sequence). The V gene lost 7 bases and the J gene lost 9 bases, with 16 bases spanning the gap. The CDR3 length is 13 residues. CDR3 sequence: CASKPGEFSEQFF. In DNA form, the CDR3 reads TGTGCCAGCAAACCGGGGGAATTCAGTGAGCAGTTCTTC.

The chain carries TRBV28 and TRBJ2-2, with D perhaps matching TRBD1 (5 bases). Germline CDR1 is MDHEN and CDR2 is SYDVKM. The CDR3 length is 15 residues. V shed 7 bases and J shed 0 bases, with 12 bases lying between them. The CDR3, as DNA: TGTGCCAGCACCTTACCGGACACGAACACCGGGGAGCTGTTTTTT. Translation gives CASTLPDTNTGELFF.

This chain connects TRBV7-2 to TRBJ2-3; 8 bases match TRBD2. Germline V gives CDR1 SGHTA, CDR2 FQGNSA. Germline trimming cut 1 base from V and 0 bases from J; bases unmatched to any gene: 12. The CDR3 length is 19 residues. CDR3 sequence (DNA): TGTGCCAGCAGCTTAGTGTCTAGCGGGTTTACGACTAGCACAGATACGCAGTATTTT. Its translation: CASSLVSSGFTTSTDTQYF. The full variable domain, completed using reference TRBV7-2 and TRBJ2-3, is GAGVSQSPSNKVTEKGKDVELRCDPISGHTALYWYRQSLGQGLEFLIYFQGNSAPDKSGLPSDRFSAERTGGSVSTLTIQRTQQEDSAVYLCASSLVSSGFTTSTDTQYFGPGTRLTVL.

V usage is TRBV30 and J usage is TRBJ2-7; unclear D gene. Germline CDR1 is GTSNPN and CDR2 is SVGIG (reference sequence). CDR3 length: 15 amino acids. V lost 5 bases, J lost 3 bases, and 20 bases lay in between. CDR3 in amino acids: CAWRNQAGLHYEQYF. CDR3 nucleotide sequence: TGTGCCTGGCGGAACCAGGCAGGTCTACACTACGAGCAGTACTTC.